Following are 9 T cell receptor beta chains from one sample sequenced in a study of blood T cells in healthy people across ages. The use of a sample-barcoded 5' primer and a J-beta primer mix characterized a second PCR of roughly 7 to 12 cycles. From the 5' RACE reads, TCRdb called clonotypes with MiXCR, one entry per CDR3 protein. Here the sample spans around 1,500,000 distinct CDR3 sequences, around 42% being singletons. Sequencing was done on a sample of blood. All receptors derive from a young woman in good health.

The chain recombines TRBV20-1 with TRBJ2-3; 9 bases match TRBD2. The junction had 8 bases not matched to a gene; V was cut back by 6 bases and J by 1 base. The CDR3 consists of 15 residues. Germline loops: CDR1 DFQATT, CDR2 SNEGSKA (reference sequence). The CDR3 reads CSAPIAGEGTDTQYF. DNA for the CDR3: TGCAGTGCCCCTATAGCGGGGGAGGGCACAGATACGCAGTATTTT.

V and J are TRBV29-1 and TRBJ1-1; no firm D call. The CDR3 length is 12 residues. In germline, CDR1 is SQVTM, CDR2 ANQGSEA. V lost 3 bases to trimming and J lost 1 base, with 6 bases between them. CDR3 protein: CSVEVGNTEAFF. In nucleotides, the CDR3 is TGCAGCGTTGAGGTAGGGAACACTGAAGCTTTCTTT.

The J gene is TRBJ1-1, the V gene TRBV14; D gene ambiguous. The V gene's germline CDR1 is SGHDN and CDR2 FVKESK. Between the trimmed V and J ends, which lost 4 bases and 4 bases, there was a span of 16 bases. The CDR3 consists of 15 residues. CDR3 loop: CASSPLSGVLTEAFF. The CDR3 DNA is TGTGCCAGCAGCCCACTCTCTGGGGTCCTCACTGAAGCTTTCTTT.

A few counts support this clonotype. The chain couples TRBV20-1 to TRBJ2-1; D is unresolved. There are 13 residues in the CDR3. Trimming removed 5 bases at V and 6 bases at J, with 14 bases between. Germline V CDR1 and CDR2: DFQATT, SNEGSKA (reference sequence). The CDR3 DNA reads TGCAGTGCTGGAAGGGATCTACGCAATGAGCAGTTCTTC. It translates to CSAGRDLRNEQFF.

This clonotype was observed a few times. The CDR3 nucleotides read TGTGCCATCAGTGAGGGGGATCAGGGGGGCAATGAGCAGTTCTTC. It codes for CAISEGDQGGNEQFF. The chain employs TRBV10-3 and TRBJ2-1, with D maybe TRBD1 (7 bases). Trimming stripped 2 bases from V and 6 bases from J, with 14 bases between. This CDR3 has 15 residues. The germline V gene has CDR1 ENHRY and CDR2 SYGVKD.

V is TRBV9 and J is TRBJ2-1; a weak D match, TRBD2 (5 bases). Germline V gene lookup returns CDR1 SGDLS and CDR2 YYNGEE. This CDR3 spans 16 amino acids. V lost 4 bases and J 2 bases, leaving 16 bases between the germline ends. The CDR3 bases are TGTGCCAGCAGCCCCCAACTAGAGGTGGCCTACAATGAGCAGTTCTTC. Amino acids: CASSPQLEVAYNEQFF.

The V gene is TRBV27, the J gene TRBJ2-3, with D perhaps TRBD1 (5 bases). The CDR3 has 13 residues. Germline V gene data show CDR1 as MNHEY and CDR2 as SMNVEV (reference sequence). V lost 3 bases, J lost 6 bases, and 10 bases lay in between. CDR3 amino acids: CASSLAGQDTQYF. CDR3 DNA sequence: TGTGCCAGCAGTTTGGCAGGGCAGGATACGCAGTATTTT.

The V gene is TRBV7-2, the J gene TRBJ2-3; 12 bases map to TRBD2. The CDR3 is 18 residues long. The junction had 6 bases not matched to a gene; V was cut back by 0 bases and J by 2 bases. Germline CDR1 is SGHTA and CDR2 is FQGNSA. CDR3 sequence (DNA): TGTGCCAGCAGCTTAGCGCTTGGGACTAGCGGGTACACAGATACGCAGTATTTT. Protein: CASSLALGTSGYTDTQYF.

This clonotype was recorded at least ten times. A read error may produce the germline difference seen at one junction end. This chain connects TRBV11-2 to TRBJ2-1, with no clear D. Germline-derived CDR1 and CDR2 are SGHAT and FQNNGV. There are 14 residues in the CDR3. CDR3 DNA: TGCGCCAGCAGCCCCTCCGGCCCCTACAATGAGCAGTTCTTC. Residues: CASSPSGPYNEQFF.